This entry features one TCR beta chain sequence. The data stem from a study of blood T cell repertoires in COVID-19. Across the whole study: Samples taken during acute and convalescent COVID-19 were collected in the United States, Italy and Spain. PBMCs, B-cell-depleted T cells, or T cells provided the cDNA or gDNA that made up the material.

This CDR3 has 13 residues. Per the germline V gene, CDR1 is WNHNN and CDR2 is SYGVQD (reference sequence). Deletions cut 2 bases from V and 1 base from J, with 5 bases between. As originally analysed: Reference gene primer amplification gave nucleated cell count estimates. Profiling relied on immunoSEQ multiplex PCR, and the TCRdb table lists in-frame clones only, not all of them. The V and J calls and clone size come from that table; D and trimming were worked out from the DNA. This table has 250,000 to 300,000 clones, 70% to 90% appearing once. The chain recombines TRBV10-1 with TRBJ1-1, with TRBD1 as a possible D gene (5 bases). Specimen: peripheral blood. This receptor was obtained from a man between 60 and 75 years old who had recovered from COVID-19. The CDR3 loop reads CASSETGNTEAFF. The CDR3 DNA sequence: TGCGCCAGCAGTGAGACAGGGAACACTGAAGCTTTCTTT.